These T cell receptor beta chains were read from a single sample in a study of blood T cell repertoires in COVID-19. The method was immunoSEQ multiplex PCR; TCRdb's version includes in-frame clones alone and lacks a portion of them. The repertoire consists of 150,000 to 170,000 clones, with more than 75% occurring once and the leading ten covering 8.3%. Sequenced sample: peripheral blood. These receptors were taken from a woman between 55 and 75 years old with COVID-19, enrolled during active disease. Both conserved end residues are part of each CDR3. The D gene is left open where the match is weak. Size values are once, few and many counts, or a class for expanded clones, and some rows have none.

cdr3_nt: TGTGCCAGCAGTTTTCCACAGGGGAATTCACCCCTCCACTTT
cdr3_aa: CASSFPQGNSPLHF
d_call: TRBD1
clone_size: -
j_call: TRBJ1-6
v_call: TRBV27

cdr3_nt: TGTGCCAGCAGTTCTGGGTCAGGGCACGACTATGGCTACACCTTC
cdr3_aa: CASSSGSGHDYGYTF
d_call: -
clone_size: -
j_call: TRBJ1-2
v_call: TRBV27

cdr3_nt: TGCGCCAGCAGCCAAGATCGGGACAGGGGGAAACAGCCCCAGCATTTT
cdr3_aa: CASSQDRDRGKQPQHF
d_call: TRBD1
clone_size: -
j_call: TRBJ1-5
v_call: TRBV4-1

cdr3_nt: TGTGCCAGCAGCCGTCTAGGGAACACTGAAGCTTTCTTT
cdr3_aa: CASSRLGNTEAFF
d_call: -
clone_size: -
j_call: TRBJ1-1
v_call: TRBV3-1/TRBV3-2

cdr3_nt: TGCGCCAGCAGCACGACTGGGGGGGAGACCCAGTACTTC
cdr3_aa: CASSTTGGETQYF
d_call: -
clone_size: -
j_call: TRBJ2-5
v_call: TRBV5-1

cdr3_nt: TGTGCCAGTAGTTTAACCGGGACAGGGGGATACAATGAGCAGTTCTTC
cdr3_aa: CASSLTGTGGYNEQFF
d_call: TRBD1
clone_size: -
j_call: TRBJ2-1
v_call: TRBV19

cdr3_nt: TGTGCCAGCAGCCCGACAAGGTTCATGAACACTGAAGCTTTCTTT
cdr3_aa: CASSPTRFMNTEAFF
d_call: -
clone_size: -
j_call: TRBJ1-1
v_call: TRBV11-2

cdr3_nt: TGTGCCAGCAGCTTAGGTGCCCTACTAGCGGGAGGTGAGCAGTTCTTC
cdr3_aa: CASSLGALLAGGEQFF
d_call: TRBD2
clone_size: few
j_call: TRBJ2-1
v_call: TRBV11-2

cdr3_nt: TGCGCCAGCAGGACTCGACAGGGTCTATACAATGAGCAGTTCTTC
cdr3_aa: CASRTRQGLYNEQFF
d_call: TRBD1
clone_size: -
j_call: TRBJ2-1
v_call: TRBV5-1

cdr3_nt: TGTGCCAGCAGCTTGTTTCGGCAGGGGGCTTCTGGGGCCAACGTCCTGACTTTC
cdr3_aa: CASSLFRQGASGANVLTF
d_call: TRBD1
clone_size: -
j_call: TRBJ2-6
v_call: TRBV5-5

cdr3_nt: TGTGCCAGTGGTCGACTAGGGACCGGGGAGCTGTTTTTT
cdr3_aa: CASGRLGTGELFF
d_call: -
clone_size: -
j_call: TRBJ2-2
v_call: TRBV2

cdr3_nt: TGTGCCAGCAGGTACAGGGACACTGAAGCTTTCTTT
cdr3_aa: CASRYRDTEAFF
d_call: -
clone_size: -
j_call: TRBJ1-1
v_call: TRBV5-6

cdr3_nt: TGTGCCAGCAGCAACTGGCAGGGTAGCGCCAAAAACATTCAGTACTTC
cdr3_aa: CASSNWQGSAKNIQYF
d_call: -
clone_size: once
j_call: TRBJ2-4
v_call: TRBV21-1

cdr3_nt: TGTGCCAGCTCACCAGCCCTTGAGCAGCCCCAGCATTTT
cdr3_aa: CASSPALEQPQHF
d_call: -
clone_size: -
j_call: TRBJ1-5
v_call: TRBV18

cdr3_nt: TGCGCCAGCAGCAAGACTAGCGGAAGCACAGATACGCAGTATTTT
cdr3_aa: CASSKTSGSTDTQYF
d_call: TRBD2
clone_size: -
j_call: TRBJ2-3
v_call: TRBV5-1

cdr3_nt: TGTGCCAGCTCACCGAAAGCCCAAAGACAGGGCCAAGGTTCACCCCTCCACTTT
cdr3_aa: CASSPKAQRQGQGSPLHF
d_call: TRBD1
clone_size: -
j_call: TRBJ1-6
v_call: TRBV18

cdr3_nt: TGTGCCAGCAGTTACCGAGGACAGTCTGAAGCTTTCTTT
cdr3_aa: CASSYRGQSEAFF
d_call: -
clone_size: -
j_call: TRBJ1-1
v_call: TRBV6-5

cdr3_nt: TGTGCCAGCAGTGAACGGACAGGGAACCAGCCCCAGCATTTT
cdr3_aa: CASSERTGNQPQHF
d_call: TRBD1
clone_size: -
j_call: TRBJ1-5
v_call: TRBV6-1

cdr3_nt: TGTGCCAGCAGCTGGAGAGCGGGAAACCCCTACAATGAGCAGTTCTTC
cdr3_aa: CASSWRAGNPYNEQFF
d_call: TRBD2
clone_size: -
j_call: TRBJ2-1
v_call: TRBV5-6

cdr3_nt: TGTGCCAGCAGCTTCAGGGGGCCAGCTTTCTTT
cdr3_aa: CASSFRGPAFF
d_call: TRBD1
clone_size: once
j_call: TRBJ1-1
v_call: TRBV7-6

cdr3_nt: TGTGCCAGCAGTCCCCCACCGGGACTAGTTACCTACGAGCAGTACTTC
cdr3_aa: CASSPPPGLVTYEQYF
d_call: TRBD2
clone_size: -
j_call: TRBJ2-7
v_call: TRBV27

cdr3_nt: TGTGCCAGCAGCGCGGGAGGGATGAACACTGAAGCTTTCTTT
cdr3_aa: CASSAGGMNTEAFF
d_call: -
clone_size: -
j_call: TRBJ1-1
v_call: TRBV9

cdr3_nt: TGTGCCAGCAGTTCGACAGGGTACGCGGCTCAGCCCCAGCATTTT
cdr3_aa: CASSSTGYAAQPQHF
d_call: TRBD1
clone_size: -
j_call: TRBJ1-5
v_call: TRBV6-5

cdr3_nt: TGTGCCAGCAGCTTAACAGCAATAGCGGGGGGCCAAGAGACCCAGTACTTC
cdr3_aa: CASSLTAIAGGQETQYF
d_call: TRBD2
clone_size: -
j_call: TRBJ2-5
v_call: TRBV7-3

cdr3_nt: TGTGCCAGCAGCTTAACCGGGAATAGCAATCAGCCCCAGCATTTT
cdr3_aa: CASSLTGNSNQPQHF
d_call: -
clone_size: -
j_call: TRBJ1-5
v_call: TRBV7-6

cdr3_nt: TGTGCCAGCAGCTGGACAGGGGGGAGCACTGAAGCTTTCTTT
cdr3_aa: CASSWTGGSTEAFF
d_call: TRBD1
clone_size: -
j_call: TRBJ1-1
v_call: TRBV7-8

cdr3_nt: TGTGCCATCAGTGTAGCACAGGGCAATCAGCCCCAGCATTTT
cdr3_aa: CAISVAQGNQPQHF
d_call: -
clone_size: -
j_call: TRBJ1-5
v_call: TRBV10-3

cdr3_nt: TGCGCCAGCAGGGTAATGACAGGGAACACTGAAGCTTTCTTT
cdr3_aa: CASRVMTGNTEAFF
d_call: -
clone_size: -
j_call: TRBJ1-1
v_call: TRBV5-1

cdr3_nt: TGTGCCAGCAGCTTGGAAAGTACTCGCAACACTGAAGCTTTCTTT
cdr3_aa: CASSLESTRNTEAFF
d_call: -
clone_size: -
j_call: TRBJ1-1
v_call: TRBV5-4

cdr3_nt: TGCGCCAGCACCCCCAGCGGGACTAGCGGTTACAATGAGCAGTTCTTC
cdr3_aa: CASTPSGTSGYNEQFF
d_call: TRBD2
clone_size: -
j_call: TRBJ2-1
v_call: TRBV5-1

cdr3_nt: TGTGCCAGCAGCCCCCGACGAGGGGGAGTGAACACTGAAGCTTTCTTT
cdr3_aa: CASSPRRGGVNTEAFF
d_call: -
clone_size: few
j_call: TRBJ1-1
v_call: TRBV11-2

cdr3_nt: TGTGCCAGCTCACCACTACAGGGTTCGAACACTGAAGCTTTCTTT
cdr3_aa: CASSPLQGSNTEAFF
d_call: -
clone_size: -
j_call: TRBJ1-1
v_call: TRBV18

cdr3_nt: TGTGCCAGCAGCATCATTCCGGGACAGGGGGCTGAAGCTTTCTTT
cdr3_aa: CASSIIPGQGAEAFF
d_call: TRBD1
clone_size: -
j_call: TRBJ1-1
v_call: TRBV9

cdr3_nt: TGTGCCAGCAGCTTGGGAATATCGACTGGCACTGAAGCTTTCTTT
cdr3_aa: CASSLGISTGTEAFF
d_call: -
clone_size: -
j_call: TRBJ1-1
v_call: TRBV5-5

cdr3_nt: TGTGCCACCCAACAGGGTATGAGCTATGGCTACACCTTC
cdr3_aa: CATQQGMSYGYTF
d_call: -
clone_size: -
j_call: TRBJ1-2
v_call: TRBV6-5

cdr3_nt: TGTGCCAGCAGCGTAGGGTCGGGGAGGATGAACGAGCAGTACTTC
cdr3_aa: CASSVGSGRMNEQYF
d_call: -
clone_size: once
j_call: TRBJ2-7
v_call: TRBV9

cdr3_nt: TGTGCCAGCAGCCTCATGACTAGCCTAAATGAGCAGTTCTTC
cdr3_aa: CASSLMTSLNEQFF
d_call: TRBD2
clone_size: -
j_call: TRBJ2-1
v_call: TRBV13

cdr3_nt: TGCGCCAGCAGCCCAAGGGGGAATCAGCCCCAGCATTTT
cdr3_aa: CASSPRGNQPQHF
d_call: -
clone_size: -
j_call: TRBJ1-5
v_call: TRBV5-1

cdr3_nt: TGTGCCAGCAGCGTAGCTGTGTTAGTCGGGGGTGAGCAGTTCTTC
cdr3_aa: CASSVAVLVGGEQFF
d_call: -
clone_size: -
j_call: TRBJ2-1
v_call: TRBV9

cdr3_nt: TGTGCCAGTAGTATCGGCGCAGGGCCTGAAGCTTTCTTT
cdr3_aa: CASSIGAGPEAFF
d_call: -
clone_size: -
j_call: TRBJ1-1
v_call: TRBV19